A single sample is the source of the 16 T cell receptor beta chains below, sequenced in a study of CD8 T cells in ankylosing spondylitis. TCRdb used MiXCR to reprocess the 5' RACE reads, holding one entry per CDR3 protein. The table lists more than 100,000 distinct CDR3 sequences, roughly 10% of them singletons. The source material was blood, either unsorted or a sorted T cell fraction (not recorded which). The receptors come from a female donor with ankylosing spondylitis or in good health (not recorded which).

This chain links TRBV28 with TRBJ2-1; D possibly corresponds to TRBD1 (6 bases). V was shortened by 5 bases and J by 7 bases, with 21 bases between the two germline ends. Germline loops: CDR1 MDHEN, CDR2 SYDVKM. The CDR3 length is 16 residues. CDR3 region: CASSGFQDGTGNEQFF. In nucleotides, the CDR3 is TGTGCCAGCAGTGGCTTTCAGGATGGTACAGGGAATGAGCAGTTCTTC.

This clonotype has more than one count but fewer than ten. One end of the junction varies from germline; a read error may be responsible. V is TRBV12-3 or TRBV12-4 and J is TRBJ1-2; D is perhaps TRBD1 (5 bases). The CDR3 extends over 13 amino acids. The CDR3 DNA is TGTGCCAGCAGTTTGGGGACGGGATATGGCCACACCTTC. Protein product: CASSLGTGYGHTF.

This clonotype was detected only a few times. V and J are TRBV7-8 and TRBJ1-5; TRBD1 might be the D (5 bases). Trimming removed 1 base from V and 1 base from J, with 11 bases in between. The CDR3 runs 16 residues. Germline V lookup: CDR1 SGHVS, CDR2 FQNEAQ. The CDR3 coding sequence is TGTGCCAGCAGCTTAGAGGGGCTGTTCAGCAATCAGCCCCAGCATTTT. Residues: CASSLEGLFSNQPQHF.

This clonotype has ten or more counts. The chain couples TRBV12-3 or TRBV12-4 to TRBJ2-1; D unresolved. This CDR3 has 13 amino acids. V lost 2 bases and J lost 5, with 7 bases in between. As DNA, the CDR3 is TGTGCCAGCAGTTTAAGGAGCAACAATGAGCAGTTCTTC. Its protein product is CASSLRSNNEQFF.

This clonotype was recorded a few times. This chain links TRBV6-6 with TRBJ2-5; D possibly matches TRBD1 or TRBD2 (5 bases each). Germline CDR1 is MNHNY and CDR2 is SVGAGI (reference sequence). Between the trimmed V and J ends, which lost 10 bases and 1 base, there was a span of 13 bases. This CDR3 contains 13 residues. The CDR3 sequence: CATGKGTQETQYF. In DNA form, the CDR3 reads TGTGCCACCGGCAAGGGGACCCAAGAGACCCAGTACTTC.

This clonotype appeared many times. V gene TRBV5-1 combines with J gene TRBJ2-1; unclear D gene. Between the trimmed V and J ends, which lost 0 bases and 8 bases, there was a span of 12 bases. The CDR3 consists of 14 residues. Germline V gene data show CDR1 as SGHRS and CDR2 as YFSETQ. CDR3 amino acids: CASSLGAGGDEQFF. The CDR3 DNA reads as TGCGCCAGCAGCTTGGGGGCCGGCGGTGATGAGCAGTTCTTC.

V and J are TRBV20-1 and TRBJ1-5; 7 bases agree with TRBD1. The length of the CDR3 is 15 residues. In germline, CDR1 is DFQATT, CDR2 SNEGSKA (reference sequence). The V segment lost 2 bases and the J segment 5 bases; nucleotides outside the gene matches: 9. In DNA form, the CDR3 reads TGCAGTGCTAGATTGGACAGGACGTTCGATCAGCCCCAGCATTTT. Translated, it gives CSARLDRTFDQPQHF.

This clonotype came up many times. The V call is TRBV11-2, the J call TRBJ2-3, with 10 bases lining up with TRBD1. From germline, CDR1 is SGHAT and CDR2 FQNNGV. Trimming at V came to 5 bases and at J to 6 bases, leaving 5 bases not matched to a gene. This CDR3 is 14 amino acids long. The CDR3 region has the DNA TGTGCCAGCAGCCCTGGGACAGGGGCCGATACGCAGTATTTT. Its protein product is CASSPGTGADTQYF.

This clonotype was seen repeatedly, ten times or more. The chain is built from TRBV5-1 and TRBJ1-6; D perhaps matches TRBD1 (5 bases). Germline V gives CDR1 SGHRS, CDR2 YFSETQ. V was cut by 4 bases and J by 9 bases, with 20 bases left in between. The CDR3 is 16 residues long. CDR3 sequence (DNA): TGCGCCAGCAGCGGAGGGGAGCTGTCGGGATTTTCACCCCTCCACTTT. As protein: CASSGGELSGFSPLHF.

In its sample, this clonotype is medium-sized. This chain joins TRBV29-1 and TRBJ1-2, with TRBD1 matching 8 bases. Germline trimming cut 2 bases from V and 8 bases from J; bases unmatched to any gene: 4. CDR1 SQVTM and CDR2 ANQGSEA come from the germline V gene. This CDR3 contains 12 residues. The CDR3 region has the DNA TGCAGCGTTGAAAGGACAGGGACAGGCTACACCTTC. Amino acid sequence: CSVERTGTGYTF.

This clonotype was observed a few times. Relative to the germline gene, one junction end is altered; a read error may explain this. This rearrangement joins TRBV20-1 to TRBJ2-2; D might be TRBD2 (6 bases). The V gene's germline CDR1 is DFQATT and CDR2 SNEGSKA (reference sequence). The CDR3 runs to 16 residues. The DNA for the CDR3 is TGCAGTGCTGGCCGAGGGTGGGGAAAAGTCGCCGGGGGGCTGTTTTTT. Translated: CSAGRGWGKVAGGLFF.

This clonotype was seen ten or more times. This sequence joins TRBV7-2 and TRBJ1-3; 7 positions agree with TRBD1. Per the germline V gene, CDR1 is SGHTA and CDR2 is FQGNSA. The CDR3 extends over 16 amino acids. V trimming: 3 bases; J trimming: 4 bases; junction bases outside the gene matches: 9. In nucleotides, the CDR3 is TGTGCCAGCAGCTTTAGCGACAGGGCGGCGGGAAACACCATATATTTT. This translates into CASSFSDRAAGNTIYF. Based on the CDR3 plus reference TRBV7-2 and TRBJ1-3, the full variable domain is GAGVSQSPSNKVTEKGKDVELRCDPISGHTALYWYRQSLGQGLEFLIYFQGNSAPDKSGLPSDRFSAERTGGSVSTLTIQRTQQEDSAVYLCASSFSDRAAGNTIYFGEGSWLTVV.

This clonotype was observed at least ten times. V is TRBV28 and J is TRBJ1-1; D unresolved. The V gene lost 6 bases and the J gene lost 6 bases, with 11 bases spanning the gap. The CDR3 is 12 residues long. The germline CDR1 and CDR2 sequences are MDHEN and SYDVKM. This CDR3 is CASRPPLSEAFF. The CDR3 DNA reads TGTGCCAGCAGACCACCATTGTCTGAAGCTTTCTTT.

This clonotype was detected many times. The chain couples TRBV20-1 to TRBJ1-2, with D perhaps matching TRBD1 (6 bases). The germline V gene has CDR1 DFQATT and CDR2 SNEGSKA (reference sequence). The CDR3 consists of 14 residues. For the CDR3, the DNA is TGCGCCTTGTTGGGGGGCCGAGAGAACTATGGCTACACCTTC. This encodes CALLGGRENYGYTF.

The chain links TRBV28 to TRBJ2-5; D unclear. Germline-derived CDR1 and CDR2 are MDHEN and SYDVKM. V was cut by 5 bases and J by 1 base, with 11 bases left in between. This CDR3 has 14 residues. DNA for the CDR3: TGTGCCAGCAGTAAATGGCAGCGCCAAGAGACCCAGTACTTC. Encoded protein: CASSKWQRQETQYF.

There are many counts of this clonotype. The chain uses TRBV5-5 and TRBJ2-5; TRBD1 matches 8 bases. The CDR3 is 15 amino acids. The junction had 7 bases not matched to a gene; V was cut back by 2 bases and J by 4 bases. CDR1 is SGHKS, CDR2 YYEKEE, per germline (reference sequence). In DNA form, the CDR3 reads TGTGCCAGCAGCTTCTTGACAGGGGCAGGAGAGACCCAGTACTTC. Its translation is CASSFLTGAGETQYF. Together with reference TRBV5-5 and TRBJ2-5, the CDR3 gives the full variable domain: DAGVTQSPTHLIKTRGQQVTLRCSPISGHKSVSWYQQVLGQGPQFIFQYYEKEERGRGNFPDRFSARQFPNYSSELNVNALLLGDSALYLCASSFLTGAGETQYFGPGTRLLVL.